This T cell receptor (beta chain) was found in a study of naive and memory T cell subsets. Whole-study results and caveats: Between naive and memory subsets, TCR abundance power law exponents differed. Over 95% of naive TCR sequences appeared only once after error correction, unlike memory subsets.

CMV status came from CD4+ IFNgamma after overnight CMV lysate stimulation. Points on this clonotype: Its matching antigen is unknown.

Two oligonucleotides, mixed equimolar, formed the beta constant-region primer covering TRBC1 and TRBC2. The ligated cDNA underwent four PCR rounds using SP2 and nested alpha and beta constant-region primers. TCRdb processed the UMI-ligation and nested PCR reads anew with MiXCR; each CDR3 protein has one entry. The table records 70,000 to 95,000 distinct CDR3 sequences, around 7% of them present only once. The receptor was isolated from a human donor in good health. Input material: central memory CD4+ T cells from blood.

The CDR3 DNA is TGTGCCAGCAGCTTAGTGGGGTTAGGACAGGGGGGTGAAGCTTTCTTT. Amino acid sequence: CASSLVGLGQGGEAFF. This chain connects TRBV7-2 to TRBJ1-1; 10 positions agree with TRBD1. CDR1 and CDR2 (germline): SGHTA, FQGNSA. The CDR3 sequence is 16 residues long. Unmatched junction bases numbered 9, after V lost 1 base and J lost 7 bases.